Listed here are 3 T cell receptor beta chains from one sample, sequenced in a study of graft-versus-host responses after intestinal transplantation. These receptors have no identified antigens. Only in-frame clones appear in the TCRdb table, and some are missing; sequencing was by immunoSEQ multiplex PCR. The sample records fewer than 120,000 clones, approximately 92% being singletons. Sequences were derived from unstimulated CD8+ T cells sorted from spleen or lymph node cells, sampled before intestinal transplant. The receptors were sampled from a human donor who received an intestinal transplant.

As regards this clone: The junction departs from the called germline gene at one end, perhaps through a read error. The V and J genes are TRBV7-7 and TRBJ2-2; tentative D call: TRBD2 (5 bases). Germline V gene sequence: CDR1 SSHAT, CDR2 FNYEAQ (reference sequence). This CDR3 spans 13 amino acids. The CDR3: CASSSSGGGELFF. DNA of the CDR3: TGTGCTAGCAGCTCCAGCGGTGGCGGGGAGCTGTTTTTT. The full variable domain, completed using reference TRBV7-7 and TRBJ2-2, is GAGVSQSPRYKVTKRGQDVTLRCDPISSHATLYWYQQALGQGPEFLTYFNYEAQPDKSGLPSDRFSAERPEGSISTLTIQRTEQRDSAMYRCASSSSGGGELFFGEGSRLTVL.

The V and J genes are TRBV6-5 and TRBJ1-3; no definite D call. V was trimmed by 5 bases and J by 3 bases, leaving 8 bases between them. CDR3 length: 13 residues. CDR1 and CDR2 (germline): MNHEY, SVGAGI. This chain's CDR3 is CASSELLGNTIYF. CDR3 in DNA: TGTGCCAGCAGTGAACTTCTTGGAAACACCATATATTTT.

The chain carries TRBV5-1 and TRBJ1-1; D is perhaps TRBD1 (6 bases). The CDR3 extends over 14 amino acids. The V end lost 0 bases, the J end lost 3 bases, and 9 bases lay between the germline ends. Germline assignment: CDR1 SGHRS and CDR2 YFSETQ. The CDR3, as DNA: TGCGCCAGCAGCTTGGTTGCAGGGGACACTGAAGCTTTCTTT. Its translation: CASSLVAGDTEAFF. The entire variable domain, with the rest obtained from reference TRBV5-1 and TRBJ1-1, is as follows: KAGVTQTPRYLIKTRGQQVTLSCSPISGHRSVSWYQQTPGQGLQFLFEYFSETQRNKGNFPGRFSGRQFSNSRSEMNVSTLELGDSALYLCASSLVAGDTEAFFGQGTRLTVV.